This T cell receptor (beta chain) was captured by sequencing in a study of OX40 agonist ivuxolimab in advanced cancers. Study as a whole: With ivuxolimab, an agonistic anti-OX40 (CD134) antibody, patients were treated. Hepatocellular carcinoma, melanoma, renal cell or head and neck cancer occurred in dose-escalation patients. Enrollees could have had prior anti-PD-1, anti-PD-L1 or anti-CTLA-4 therapy, which about 42% had received.

Clones were read by immunoSEQ multiplex PCR, and TCRdb kept only the in-frame ones, dropping some. Of some 33,000 clones in the sample, roughly 68% are singletons; the top ten hold around 12%. Systemic immunosuppression or a history of autoimmune disease excluded patients. The origin of this receptor is an adult with an advanced solid tumor such as melanoma, head and neck, liver or kidney cancer. This material consisted of CD4+ or CD8+ T cells sorted from blood, taken in a trial of the OX40 agonist ivuxolimab.

DNA of the CDR3: TGTGCCAGCACCAAACCGACCGGCAGTAACACTGAAGCTTTCTTT. Translation gives CASTKPTGSNTEAFF. The chain carries TRBV6-5 and TRBJ1-1; D is unclear. CDR1 and CDR2 from the germline V gene are MNHEY and SVGAGI. The CDR3 is made up of 15 amino acids. V was cut by 7 bases and J by 2 bases, with 17 bases left in between.